Below, 15 T cell receptor beta chains from the same sample are listed, as sequenced in a study of Ad26.COV2.S vaccination and SARS-CoV-2 variants. The repertoire was sequenced with immunoSEQ multiplex PCR; TCRdb's copy has only in-frame clones and lacks some. The sample has 380,000 or so clones, roughly four fifths seen once. The treatment denotes: 15 to 20 received Ad26.COV2.S at low or high dose, single or two shots; five or six received placebo; per-sample allocation not given. Sample collection was performed on day 63 after the first vaccine or placebo injection. The sequencing here drew on peripheral blood, taken in a trial of Ad26.COV2.S vaccine versus placebo. These receptors came from a person aged 18-60 years who received the Ad26.COV2.S COVID-19 vaccine or a placebo.

The chain employs TRBV11-2 and TRBJ1-2; weak D call: TRBD1 (5 bases). Germline V gene data show CDR1 as SGHAT and CDR2 as FQNNGV. V lost 4 bases to trimming and J lost 6 bases, with 12 bases between them. The CDR3 consists of 13 residues. The CDR3 spells CASSSRGVHGYTF. The CDR3 DNA sequence: TGTGCCAGCAGCTCCCGGGGGGTGCATGGCTACACCTTC.

The rearrangement joins TRBV5-1 to TRBJ2-1, with 7 bases lining up with TRBD2. Germline V gene data show CDR1 as SGHRS and CDR2 as YFSETQ. V shed 0 bases, J shed 6 bases, and the junction held 3 bases outside the gene matches. This CDR3 is 14 amino acids long. The CDR3 spells CASSLGPGGNEQFF. CDR3 DNA: TGCGCCAGCAGCTTGGGGCCGGGAGGCAATGAGCAGTTCTTC.

The J gene is TRBJ2-2, the V gene TRBV7-6; TRBD2 might be the D (7 bases). CDR1 SGHVS and CDR2 FNYEAQ come from the germline V gene. The CDR3 is made up of 19 amino acids. V shed 2 bases and J shed 5 bases, with 24 bases lying between them. CDR3 amino acids: CASSLRGTGGGQGTGELFF. CDR3 sequence (DNA): TGTGCCAGCAGCTTACGTGGGACGGGCGGGGGCCAGGGGACCGGGGAGCTGTTTTTT.

This clone has a handful of counts. V gene TRBV5-1 combines with J gene TRBJ1-1; 7 positions agree with TRBD1. There are 12 residues in the CDR3. In germline, CDR1 is SGHRS, CDR2 YFSETQ. Unmatched junction bases numbered 7, after V lost 1 base and J lost 13 bases. This CDR3 reads CASSLTQGGIFF. DNA of the CDR3: TGCGCCAGCAGCTTGACCCAGGGGGGGATTTTCTTT. Filled out from reference TRBV5-1 and TRBJ1-1, the complete variable domain reads KAGVTQTPRYLIKTRGQQVTLSCSPISGHRSVSWYQQTPGQGLQFLFEYFSETQRNKGNFPGRFSGRQFSNSRSEMNVSTLELGDSALYLCASSLTQGGIFFGQGTRLTVV.

The chain is built from TRBV25-1 and TRBJ2-7; D possibly corresponds to TRBD1 (6 bases). V gave up 1 base and J gave up 6 bases, with 13 bases separating them. The V gene's germline CDR1 is MGHDK and CDR2 SYGVNS. The CDR3 sequence is 14 residues long. CDR3 nucleotides: TGTGCCAGCAGTGAATTCAACAGGGTAGGCGAGCAGTACTTC. Protein product: CASSEFNRVGEQYF.

This chain connects TRBV9 to TRBJ2-1; 7 bases fit TRBD2. The V and J ends lost 4 bases and 1 base, in that order; junction bases with no gene match: 5. CDR3 size: 15 residues. From germline, CDR1 is SGDLS and CDR2 YYNGEE. CDR3 sequence (DNA): TGTGCCAGCAGCTCCCAAGCGGGGTCCTACAATGAGCAGTTCTTC. Its translation is CASSSQAGSYNEQFF. Full variable domain (rest looked up from reference TRBV9 and TRBJ2-1): DSGVTQTPKHLITATGQRVTLRCSPRSGDLSVYWYQQSLDQGLQFLIQYYNGEERAKGNILERFSAQQFPDLHSELNLSSLELGDSALYFCASSSQAGSYNEQFFGPGTRLTVL.

The chain employs TRBV5-3 and TRBJ2-7, with 7 positions matching TRBD2. TRBV5-3 is an ORF, and what it does is uncertain. The CDR3 is 16 residues long. V shed 1 base and J 4 bases; nucleotides not matched to a gene: 11. The DNA of the CDR3 is TGTGCCAGAAGCTTGAATGGGCGGGGGATACCTTACGAGCAGTACTTC. It yields the protein CARSLNGRGIPYEQYF.

The chain links TRBV5-6 to TRBJ2-5, with 12 bases aligning to TRBD2. CDR3 length: 17 amino acids. Losses at the gene ends were 2 bases for V and 5 bases for J; bases not matched to a gene: 10. Germline V gene data show CDR1 as SGHDT and CDR2 as YYEEEE. CDR3 region: CASSFSRTSGTGETQYF. DNA of the CDR3: TGTGCCAGCAGCTTTTCTCGGACTAGCGGGACGGGTGAGACCCAGTACTTC.

V is TRBV4-1 and J is TRBJ2-1, with 10 bases that match TRBD2. Trimming at V came to 0 bases and at J to 10 bases, leaving 9 bases not matched to a gene. CDR1 is MGHRA, CDR2 YSYEKL, per germline. This CDR3 is built from 16 residues. The CDR3 DNA is TGCGCCAGCAGCCAAGAGGCGCTAGCGGGAGCGTGGGAGCAGTTCTTC. This codes for CASSQEALAGAWEQFF.

This chain links TRBV2 with TRBJ1-2; 11 bases line up with TRBD1. CDR1 is SNHLY and CDR2 is FYNNEI in the germline V gene. V was clipped by 6 bases and J by 6 bases; unmatched bases: 9. This CDR3 spans 15 amino acids. The CDR3 here is CASSYLGQGENGYTF. CDR3 nucleotides: TGTGCCAGCAGCTACCTGGGACAGGGGGAGAATGGCTACACCTTC.

The V gene is TRBV7-6, the J gene TRBJ1-1, with a possible D match to TRBD1 (5 bases). CDR1 and CDR2 (germline): SGHVS, FNYEAQ. V gave up 5 bases and J gave up 4 bases, with 20 bases separating them. The CDR3 contains 16 residues. The CDR3 DNA reads as TGTGCCAGCAGCCCCGGGCAGGGAGGCCGACGCACTGAAGCTTTCTTT. Protein sequence: CASSPGQGGRRTEAFF. Filled out from reference TRBV7-6 and TRBJ1-1, the complete variable domain reads GAGVSQSPRYKVTKRGQDVALRCDPISGHVSLYWYRQALGQGPEFLTYFNYEAQQDKSGLPNDRFSAERPEGSISTLTIQRTEQRDSAMYRCASSPGQGGRRTEAFFGQGTRLTVV.

The CDR3 loop reads CASSPTPWTGPTEAFF. CDR3 in DNA: TGTGCCAGCAGCCCAACTCCCTGGACAGGGCCCACTGAAGCTTTCTTT. The chain couples TRBV11-3 to TRBJ1-1; 8 nucleotides line up with TRBD1. CDR3 length: 16 residues. Germline CDR1 and CDR2: SGHNT and YENEEA. J gave up 4 bases and V 5 bases, and 12 bases lay outside the gene matches.

The chain recombines TRBV3-1 (or the pseudogene TRBV3-2) with TRBJ2-5; unclear D gene. V lost 3 bases, J lost 3 bases, and 8 bases lay in between. The CDR3 is 13 amino acids. CDR1 and CDR2 from the germline V gene are LGHDT and YNNKEL (reference sequence). The CDR3 sequence is CASSHKREETQYF. In DNA form, the CDR3 reads TGTGCCAGCAGCCACAAGCGAGAAGAGACCCAGTACTTC.

The chain recombines TRBV28 with TRBJ1-4, with D unresolved. CDR1 and CDR2 (germline): MDHEN, SYDVKM. This CDR3 has 16 amino acids. Between the trimmed V and J ends, which lost 2 bases and 8 bases, there was a span of 18 bases. CDR3 coding DNA: TGTGCCAGCAGTTTAGCCTTTTTCCCTGACTACGAAAAACTGTTTTTT. It translates to CASSLAFFPDYEKLFF.

This clone was found once. This chain uses TRBV27 with TRBJ2-1; 8 nucleotides agree with TRBD2. The length of the CDR3 is 14 residues. Trimming at V came to 5 bases and at J to 7 bases, leaving 7 bases not matched to a gene. Germline CDR1 and CDR2: MNHEY and SMNVEV (reference sequence). CDR3 residues: CASSRSGSRNEQFF. The CDR3 DNA reads TGTGCCAGCAGTCGGAGCGGGAGTAGGAATGAGCAGTTCTTC.